The 9 T cell receptor beta chains listed next were all sequenced from one sample in a study of blood T cell repertoires in COVID-19. Here immunoSEQ multiplex PCR was the method, and the copy in TCRdb shows in-frame clones only, minus some. This sample has roughly 220,000 clones, with 70% to 90% found just once. Input material: PBMCs or T cells enriched from blood (not recorded which). The source of these receptors is a man younger than 40 with acute COVID-19.

The genes are TRBV6-4 and TRBJ2-1, with TRBD1 matching 10 bases. CDR3 length equals 15 residues. Per germline, CDR1 MRHNA and CDR2 SNTAGT. Trimming removed 2 bases from V and 7 bases from J; junction bases left unmatched: 5. CDR3 bases: TGTGCCAGCAGTGACCGACAGGGGGCGCGAAATGAGCAGTTCTTC. Translating it yields CASSDRQGARNEQFF.

The chain carries TRBV6-5 and TRBJ1-5; possible D gene TRBD1, 5 bases. The V end was cut by 5 bases, the J end by 0 bases, with 11 bases between. This CDR3 has 15 amino acids. Germline V CDR1 and CDR2: MNHEY, SVGAGI. CDR3 sequence (DNA): TGTGCCAGCAGTACTCAGGGAAATAGCAATCAGCCCCAGCATTTT. Translation gives CASSTQGNSNQPQHF.

This chain links TRBV6-5 with TRBJ2-4; 7 bases fit TRBD1. This CDR3 is built from 13 residues. Germline V gives CDR1 MNHEY, CDR2 SVGAGI. J was trimmed by 3 bases and V by 7 bases; bases with no gene match: 3. As DNA, the CDR3 is TGTGCCAGCACCGGGACAGACAAAAACATTCAGTACTTC. It encodes CASTGTDKNIQYF.

This CDR3 is CASSLAGGRNTQYF. In DNA, the CDR3 is TGTGCCAGCAGCTTAGCAGGGGGCCGTAATACGCAGTATTTT. J is TRBJ2-3 and V is TRBV7-7; 7 bases line up with TRBD1. The CDR3 extends over 14 amino acids. V shed 0 bases, J shed 7 bases, and the junction held 4 bases outside the gene matches. Per the germline V gene, CDR1 is SSHAT and CDR2 is FNYEAQ (reference sequence).

This clone appeared a single time. This chain links TRBV5-1 with TRBJ2-7; 7 positions match TRBD1. Germline loops: CDR1 SGHRS, CDR2 YFSETQ. Losses at the gene ends were 5 bases for V and 3 bases for J; bases not matched to a gene: 5. The CDR3 is 13 residues long. This chain's CDR3 is CASSPQGDYEQYF. The CDR3 DNA is TGCGCCAGCAGTCCCCAGGGGGACTACGAGCAGTACTTC.

The J gene is TRBJ1-6, the V gene TRBV6-5, with 10 bases aligning to TRBD1. Losses at the gene ends were 6 bases for V and 9 bases for J; bases not matched to a gene: 5. CDR3 length: 14 amino acids. In germline, CDR1 is MNHEY, CDR2 SVGAGI. DNA for the CDR3: TGTGCCAGCAGGGGGACAGGGGCTCTTTCACCCCTCCACTTT. This codes for CASRGTGALSPLHF.

This chain uses TRBV3-1 (or the pseudogene TRBV3-2) with TRBJ1-2; D is undetermined. Germline CDR1 reads LGHDT; CDR2 reads YNNKEL (reference sequence). The CDR3 covers 15 residues. Trimming stripped 3 bases from V and 0 bases from J, with 11 bases between. The DNA of the CDR3 is TGTGCCAGCAGCCAGTTCGCGGGTGCTAACTATGGCTACACCTTC. Protein sequence: CASSQFAGANYGYTF.

A single count supports this clone. The gene calls are TRBV7-3 and TRBJ1-1; the D gene is possibly TRBD1 (5 bases). Per germline, CDR1 SGHTA and CDR2 FQGTGA. CDR3 length equals 14 residues. V was pared by 10 bases and J by 6 bases, with 21 bases between. CDR3 in DNA: TGTGCCACCCAAACGACAGAGATGAGTTCTGAAGCTTTCTTT. This encodes CATQTTEMSSEAFF.

This sequence joins TRBV21-1 and TRBJ2-5; the DNA was not compared with TRBD1, the D call given in the table. TRBV21-1 is reported as a pseudogene. This CDR3 comprises 15 residues. The CDR3 bases are TGTGCCAGCAGCAAAAGGCACAAAGGGGCAGAGACCCAGTACTTC. It specifies CASSKRHKGAETQYF.